This T cell receptor beta chain was captured by sequencing in a study of CD8 T cell repertoires and HIV-1 epitope variants. The CDR3 spans 13 residues. Germline V lookup: CDR1 SQVTM, CDR2 ANQGSEA. V was cut by 4 bases and J by 2 bases, with 9 bases left in between. A remark on this clone: As yet, its antigen is unknown.

This table comes from immunoSEQ multiplex PCR, and its TCRdb copy is limited to in-frame clones, with some not included. The sample has several thousand clones, approximately 71% seen once. The J gene is TRBJ2-1, the V gene TRBV29-1; D unclear. The sequence was obtained from a male donor with HIV. The sample taken for sequencing was cultured CD8+ T cells derived from PBMCs. The CDR3 protein is CSVVDDPYNEQFF. CDR3 sequence (DNA): TGCAGCGTTGTCGACGATCCCTACAATGAGCAGTTCTTC.